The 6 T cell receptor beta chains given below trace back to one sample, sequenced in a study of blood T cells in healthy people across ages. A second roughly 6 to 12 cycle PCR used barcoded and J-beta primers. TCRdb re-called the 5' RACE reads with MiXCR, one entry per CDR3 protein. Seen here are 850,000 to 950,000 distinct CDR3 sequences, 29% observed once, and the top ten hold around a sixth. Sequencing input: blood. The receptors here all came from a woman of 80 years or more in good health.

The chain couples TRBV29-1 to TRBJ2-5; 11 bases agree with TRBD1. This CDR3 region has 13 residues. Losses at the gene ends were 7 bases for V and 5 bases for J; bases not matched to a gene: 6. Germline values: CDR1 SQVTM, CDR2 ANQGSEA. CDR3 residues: CSGRTGGKETQYF. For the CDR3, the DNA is TGCAGCGGGCGGACAGGGGGCAAGGAGACCCAGTACTTC.

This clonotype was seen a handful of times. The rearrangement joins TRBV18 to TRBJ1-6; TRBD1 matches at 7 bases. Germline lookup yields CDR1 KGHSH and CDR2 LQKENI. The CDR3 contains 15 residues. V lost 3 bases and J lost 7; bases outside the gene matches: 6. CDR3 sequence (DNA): TGTGCCAGCTCACCGACAGGGCAAGAGAATTCACCCCTCCACTTT. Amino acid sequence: CASSPTGQENSPLHF.

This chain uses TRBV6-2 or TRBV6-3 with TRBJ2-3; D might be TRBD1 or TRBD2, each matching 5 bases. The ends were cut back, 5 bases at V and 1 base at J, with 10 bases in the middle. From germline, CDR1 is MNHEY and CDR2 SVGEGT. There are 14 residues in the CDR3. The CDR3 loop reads CASSRDGRTDTQYF. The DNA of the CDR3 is TGTGCCAGCAGTCGGGACGGGCGCACAGATACGCAGTATTTT.

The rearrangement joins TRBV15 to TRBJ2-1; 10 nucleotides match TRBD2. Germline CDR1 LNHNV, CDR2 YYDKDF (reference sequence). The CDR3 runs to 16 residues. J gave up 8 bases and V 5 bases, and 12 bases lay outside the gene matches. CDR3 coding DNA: TGTGCCACCAGCGGAGGTCCTAGCGGGAGTTACGATGAGCAGTTCTTC. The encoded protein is CATSGGPSGSYDEQFF.

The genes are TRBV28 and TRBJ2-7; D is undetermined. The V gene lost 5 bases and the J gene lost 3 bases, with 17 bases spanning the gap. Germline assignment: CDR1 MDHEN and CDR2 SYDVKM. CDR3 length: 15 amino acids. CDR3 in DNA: TGTGCCAGCAGTCTACATAAAATATCGGACTACGAGCAGTACTTC. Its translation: CASSLHKISDYEQYF.

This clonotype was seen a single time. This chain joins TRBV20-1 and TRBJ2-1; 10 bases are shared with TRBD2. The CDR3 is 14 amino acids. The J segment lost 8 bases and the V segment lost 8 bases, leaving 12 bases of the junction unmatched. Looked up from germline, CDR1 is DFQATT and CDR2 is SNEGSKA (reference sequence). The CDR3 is CSPRSGRVLHEQFF. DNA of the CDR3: TGCAGTCCCAGAAGCGGGAGGGTCCTCCATGAGCAGTTCTTC.